This is a list of T cell receptor beta chains from one sample in a study of post-analysis software for immune sequencing data. TCRdb ran MiXCR on the PCR reads and lists one entry per CDR3 protein. The sample lists hundreds of thousands of distinct CDR3 sequences, 25% to 30% occurring once. The material sequenced was blood. The receptors come from a girl aged 10-17 years with multiple sclerosis. CDR3s include the opening cysteine and the closing phenylalanine or tryptophan. A D gene is named only where the DNA matches it firmly. Clone size is shown for a subset of rows, as once, few, many or a class of expanded clone.

>TRBV7-9|NA|NA
CASSFYKSSEQYF
>TRBV4-1|few|TRBD2
CASSQSWLAGDVGADTRYF
>TRBV29-1|NA|NA
CSVVPSEETQYF
>TRBV7-9|NA|TRBD1
CASSLGPPGQSYEQYF
>TRBV6-5|few|TRBD2
CASSRKTSGSGDTQYF
>TRBV12-3/TRBV12-4|few|NA
CASSLDGPDTQYF
>TRBV7-7|NA|TRBD1
CASSFDRAGETQYF
>TRBV6-2/TRBV6-3|NA|TRBD1
CASSYRIGTGSSYNEQFF
>TRBV6-2/TRBV6-3|NA|NA
CASSYSGDYYERYF
>TRBV4-3|NA|NA
CASSLGTGKQETQYF
>TRBV2|many|TRBD1
CASRRDRVISGANVLTF
>TRBV6-5|NA|TRBD1
CASRPGQANTEAFF
>TRBV5-1|NA|NA
CASSLVVGSGYGYTF
>TRBV5-1|NA|TRBD1
CASSQGQGRDSPLHF
>TRBV4-3|NA|TRBD2
CASSQTHPGGQYF
>TRBV9|NA|NA
CASSPGRGRANGYTF
>TRBV7-2|NA|NA
CASSFGFLGATDTQYF
>TRBV20-1|NA|NA
CSAPRGRNEKLFF
>TRBV20-1|NA|NA
CSARDTPEQYF
>TRBV29-1|NA|NA
CSVSPFSGYGYTF
>TRBV9|few|TRBD2
CASSPSPSGLGAKNIQYF
>TRBV19|NA|NA
CATRLGGNEQYF
>TRBV19|NA|NA
CASRSGTFGETQYF
>TRBV20-1|NA|TRBD1
CSAGLGTVYEQYF
>TRBV7-2|NA|NA
CTSSPRLDNNEQFF
>TRBV5-1|few|NA
CASSFPGLSTDTQYF
>TRBV6-6|many|TRBD1
CASSSGQGASEQYF
>TRBV3-1|few|NA
CASSQDELRTRGTDTQYF
>TRBV2|few|TRBD1
CASSEVGTAYEQYF
>TRBV7-9|NA|NA
CASNNKRGKETQYF
>TRBV5-1|NA|NA
CASSVGQRNEQFF
>TRBV25-1|few|TRBD2
CASSVLAATDTQYF
>TRBV25-1|NA|NA
CASSEGAPGQPQHF
>TRBV20-1|few|TRBD1
CSARRAGGSDGYTF
>TRBV18|NA|NA
CASSISHEQYF
>TRBV29-1|many|NA
CSVDSVPSPQGNEQFF
>TRBV29-1|NA|NA
CSAADRPNGYTF
>TRBV7-2|many|TRBD2
CASSPPTGTSGREQYF
>TRBV7-2|few|NA
CASSLVKDFNYGYTF
>TRBV6-5|NA|TRBD2
CASSYGTEPGLAGSYEQYF
>TRBV20-1|NA|NA
CSAIGTSYNEQFF
>TRBV16|NA|NA
CARSVQWNYGYTF
>TRBV9|NA|NA
CASSLARVNEQFF
>TRBV18|few|TRBD2
CASSPRTSDYQETQYF
>TRBV20-1|once|TRBD2
CSAKKRESYNEQFF
>TRBV24-1|few|TRBD1
CATSVDRVRDEQFF
>TRBV12-3/TRBV12-4|many|NA
CASHGGLEGGYTF
>TRBV28|NA|NA
CASAYLYEQYF
>TRBV11-2|NA|TRBD2
CASSRGTSGTTQYF
>TRBV28|NA|TRBD2
CASSPNAWSGGTDTQYF
>TRBV29-1|NA|NA
CSVEGSRYEQYF
>TRBV4-1|few|NA
CASSQDRLFGGYTF
>TRBV5-1|NA|NA
CASSLARAGANVLTF